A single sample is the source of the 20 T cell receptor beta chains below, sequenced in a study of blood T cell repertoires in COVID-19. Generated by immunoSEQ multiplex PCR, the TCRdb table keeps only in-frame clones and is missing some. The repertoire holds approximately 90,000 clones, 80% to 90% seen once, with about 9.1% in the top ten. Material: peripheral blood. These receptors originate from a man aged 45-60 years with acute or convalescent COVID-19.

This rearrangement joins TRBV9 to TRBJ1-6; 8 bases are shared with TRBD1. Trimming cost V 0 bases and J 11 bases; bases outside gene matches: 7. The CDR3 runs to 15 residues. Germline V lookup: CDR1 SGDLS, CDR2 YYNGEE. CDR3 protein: CASSVAGTGTPPLHF. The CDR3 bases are TGTGCCAGCAGCGTAGCGGGGACAGGAACCCCACCCCTCCACTTT.

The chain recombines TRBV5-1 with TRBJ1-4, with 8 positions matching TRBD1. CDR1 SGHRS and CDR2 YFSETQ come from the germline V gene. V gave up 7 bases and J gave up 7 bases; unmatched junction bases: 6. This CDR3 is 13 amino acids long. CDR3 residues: CASPGTGIEKLFF. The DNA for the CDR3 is TGCGCCAGCCCCGGGACAGGCATTGAAAAACTGTTTTTT.

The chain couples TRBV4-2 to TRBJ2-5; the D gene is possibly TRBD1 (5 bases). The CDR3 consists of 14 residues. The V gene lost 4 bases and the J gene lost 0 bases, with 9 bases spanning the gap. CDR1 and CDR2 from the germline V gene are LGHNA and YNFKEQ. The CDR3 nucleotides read TGTGCCAGCAGCCGAGGACAAAACCAAGAGACCCAGTACTTC. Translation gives CASSRGQNQETQYF.

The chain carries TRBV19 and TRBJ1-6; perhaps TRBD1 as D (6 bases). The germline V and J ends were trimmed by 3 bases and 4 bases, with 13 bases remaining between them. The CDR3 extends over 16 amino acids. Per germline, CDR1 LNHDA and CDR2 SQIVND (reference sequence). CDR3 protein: CASSIGGQHYNSPLHF. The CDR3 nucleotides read TGTGCCAGTAGTATCGGAGGACAGCATTATAATTCACCCCTCCACTTT. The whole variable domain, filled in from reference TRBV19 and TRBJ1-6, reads DGGITQSPKYLFRKEGQNVTLSCEQNLNHDAMYWYRQDPGQGLRLIYYSQIVNDFQKGDIAEGYSVSREKKESFPLTVTSAQKNPTAFYLCASSIGGQHYNSPLHFGNGTRLTVT.

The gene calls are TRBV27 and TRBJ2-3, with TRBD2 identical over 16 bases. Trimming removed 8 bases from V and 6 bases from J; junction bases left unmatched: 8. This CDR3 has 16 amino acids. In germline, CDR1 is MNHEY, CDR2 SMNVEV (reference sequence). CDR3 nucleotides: TGTGCCAGCTTCGGGACTAGCGGGGGGGCCTCTGATACGCAGTATTTT. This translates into CASFGTSGGASDTQYF.

Here the CDR3 reads CASSPRERGHPGDTQYF. DNA for the CDR3: TGTGCCAGCAGCCCCCGAGAGCGGGGGCACCCGGGAGATACGCAGTATTTT. The J gene is TRBJ2-3, the V gene TRBV7-3; 8 bases match TRBD2. There are 17 residues in the CDR3. Germline trimming cut 5 bases from V and 5 bases from J; bases unmatched to any gene: 15. The germline gives CDR1 SGHTA, CDR2 FQGTGA.

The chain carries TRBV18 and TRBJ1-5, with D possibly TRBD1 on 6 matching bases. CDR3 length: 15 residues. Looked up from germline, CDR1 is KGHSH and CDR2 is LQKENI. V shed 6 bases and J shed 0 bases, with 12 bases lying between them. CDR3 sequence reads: CASSQAGDSNQPQHF. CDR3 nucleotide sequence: TGTGCCAGCTCCCAGGCAGGGGATAGCAATCAGCCCCAGCATTTT.

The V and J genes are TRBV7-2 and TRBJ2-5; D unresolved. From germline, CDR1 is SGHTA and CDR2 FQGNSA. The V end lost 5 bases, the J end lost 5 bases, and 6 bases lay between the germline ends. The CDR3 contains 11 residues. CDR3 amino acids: CASSPGETQYF. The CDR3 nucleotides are TGTGCCAGCAGCCCCGGGGAGACCCAGTACTTC.

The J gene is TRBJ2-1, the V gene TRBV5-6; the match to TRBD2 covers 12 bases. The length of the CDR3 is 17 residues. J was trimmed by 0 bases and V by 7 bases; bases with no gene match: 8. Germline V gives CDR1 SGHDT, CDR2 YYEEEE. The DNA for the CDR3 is TGTGCCAGCCGCTGGACTAGCGGGGATCTCTCCTACAATGAGCAGTTCTTC. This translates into CASRWTSGDLSYNEQFF. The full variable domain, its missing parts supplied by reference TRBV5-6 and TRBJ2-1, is DAGVTQSPTHLIKTRGQQVTLRCSPKSGHDTVSWYQQALGQGPQFIFQYYEEEERQRGNFPDRFSGHQFPNYSSELNVNALLLGDSALYLCASRWTSGDLSYNEQFFGPGTRLTVL.

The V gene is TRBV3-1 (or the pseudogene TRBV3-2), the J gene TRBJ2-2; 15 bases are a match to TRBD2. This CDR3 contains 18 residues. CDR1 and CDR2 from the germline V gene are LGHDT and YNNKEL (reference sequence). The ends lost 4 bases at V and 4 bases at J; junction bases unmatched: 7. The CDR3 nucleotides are TGTGCCAGCAGCCTATGGACTAGCGGGGGGGCCCGCACCGGGGAGCTGTTTTTT. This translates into CASSLWTSGGARTGELFF.

The CDR3 sequence is CASSAGQGRGETQYF. The CDR3 DNA reads as TGTGCCAGCAGCGCGGGACAGGGAAGAGGCGAGACCCAGTACTTC. The chain has TRBV5-6 and TRBJ2-5, with 9 bases that match TRBD1. J gave up 5 bases and V 4 bases, and 9 bases lay outside the gene matches. The germline CDR1 and CDR2 sequences are SGHDT and YYEEEE. CDR3 length: 15 amino acids. The variable domain in full, with the rest retrieved from reference TRBV5-6 and TRBJ2-5, is DAGVTQSPTHLIKTRGQQVTLRCSPKSGHDTVSWYQQALGQGPQFIFQYYEEEERQRGNFPDRFSGHQFPNYSSELNVNALLLGDSALYLCASSAGQGRGETQYFGPGTRLLVL.

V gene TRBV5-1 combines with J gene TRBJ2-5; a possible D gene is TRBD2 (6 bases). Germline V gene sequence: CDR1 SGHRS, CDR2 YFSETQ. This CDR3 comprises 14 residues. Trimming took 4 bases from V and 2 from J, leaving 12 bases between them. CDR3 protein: CASSPGGGQETQYF. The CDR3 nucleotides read TGCGCCAGCAGCCCTGGGGGAGGTCAAGAGACCCAGTACTTC.

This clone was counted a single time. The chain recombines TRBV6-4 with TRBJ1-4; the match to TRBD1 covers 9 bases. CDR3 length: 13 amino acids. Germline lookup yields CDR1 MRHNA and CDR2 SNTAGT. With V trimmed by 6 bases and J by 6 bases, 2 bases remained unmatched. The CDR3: CASRGQGYEKLFF. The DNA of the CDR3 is TGTGCCAGCAGGGGACAGGGCTATGAAAAACTGTTTTTT.

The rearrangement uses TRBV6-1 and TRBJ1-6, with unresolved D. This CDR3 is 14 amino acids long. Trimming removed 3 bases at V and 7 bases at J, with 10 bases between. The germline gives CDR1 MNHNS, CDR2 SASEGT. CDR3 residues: CASSDRDWNSPLHF. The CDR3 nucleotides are TGTGCCAGCAGTGACCGGGATTGGAATTCACCCCTCCACTTT.

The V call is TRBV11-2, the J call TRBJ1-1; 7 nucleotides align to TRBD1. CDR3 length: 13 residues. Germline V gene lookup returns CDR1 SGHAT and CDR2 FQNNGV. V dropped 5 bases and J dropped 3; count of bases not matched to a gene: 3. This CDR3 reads CASSTTGDTEAFF. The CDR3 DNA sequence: TGTGCCAGCAGCACCACAGGGGACACTGAAGCTTTCTTT.

DNA for the CDR3: TGTGCCAGCAGTCGACTGGGTGAAGCTTTCTTT. This codes for CASSRLGEAFF. The V gene is TRBV6-5, the J gene TRBJ1-1; no definite D call. The CDR3 is 11 residues long. CDR1 and CDR2 (germline): MNHEY, SVGAGI. V lost 5 bases and J 7 bases, leaving 8 bases between the germline ends.

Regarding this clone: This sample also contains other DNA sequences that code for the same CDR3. Here the CDR3 reads CASSIDRGIYGYTF. CDR3 sequence (DNA): TGTGCCAGTAGTATAGATCGAGGGATTTATGGCTACACCTTC. The gene calls are TRBV19 and TRBJ1-2; no reliable D call. The CDR3 spans 14 residues. Germline lookup yields CDR1 LNHDA and CDR2 SQIVND (reference sequence). The germline V and J ends were trimmed by 0 bases and 5 bases, with 10 bases remaining between them. Combining the CDR3 with reference TRBV19 and TRBJ1-2 gives the whole variable domain DGGITQSPKYLFRKEGQNVTLSCEQNLNHDAMYWYRQDPGQGLRLIYYSQIVNDFQKGDIAEGYSVSREKKESFPLTVTSAQKNPTAFYLCASSIDRGIYGYTFGSGTRLTVV.

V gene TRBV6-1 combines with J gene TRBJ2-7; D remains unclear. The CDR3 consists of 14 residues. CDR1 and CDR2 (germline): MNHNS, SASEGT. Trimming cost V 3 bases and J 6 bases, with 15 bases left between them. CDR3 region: CASSDRFLLSEQYV. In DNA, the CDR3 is TGTGCCAGCAGTGATCGCTTTCTCCTGAGCGAGCAGTACGTC.

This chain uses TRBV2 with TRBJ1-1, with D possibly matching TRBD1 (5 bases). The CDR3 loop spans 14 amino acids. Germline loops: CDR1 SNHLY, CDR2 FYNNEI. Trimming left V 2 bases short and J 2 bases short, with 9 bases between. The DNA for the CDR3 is TGTGCCAGCAGTGAAATGGGGGGAAACACTGAAGCTTTCTTT. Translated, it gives CASSEMGGNTEAFF.

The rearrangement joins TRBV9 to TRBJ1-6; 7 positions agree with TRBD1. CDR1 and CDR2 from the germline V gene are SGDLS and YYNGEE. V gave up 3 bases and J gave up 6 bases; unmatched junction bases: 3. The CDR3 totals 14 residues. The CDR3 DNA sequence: TGTGCCAGCAGCGAGGGACAGCCTAATTCACCCCTCCACTTT. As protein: CASSEGQPNSPLHF.